What follows describes a single T cell receptor (beta chain). Its antigen remains unidentified. Sequencing was designed to attain a depth spanning 1 in 200,000 to 1 in 1 million T cells. The repertoire was sequenced with immunoSEQ multiplex PCR; TCRdb's copy has only in-frame clones and lacks some. In the table there are about 300,000 clones, 65% to 85% of which are singletons. The sample is drawn from a study of cytotoxic CD8 clonotypes in ibrutinib-treated CLL. The wider study: Outcomes included 24 partial and 2 complete responses; after median roughly 69 months, roughly 15 stayed remitted and 12 progressed.

Regarding the study as a whole: The study found public clonotypes uncommon, contracting or stable on treatment. The study sampled sustained-remission and progressing patients at different times.

V gave up 6 bases and J gave up 1 base; unmatched junction bases: 6. The length of the CDR3 is 14 residues. From germline, CDR1 is SQVTM and CDR2 ANQGSEA. This sequence originates from a human donor with chronic lymphocytic leukemia. This chain links TRBV29-1 with TRBJ2-5, with TRBD1 identical over 9 bases. The sample was PBMCs, taken at disease progression, from a patient treated with ibrutinib. The CDR3 sequence is CSVAGTGSQETQYF. In DNA form, the CDR3 reads TGCAGCGTCGCCGGGACAGGGAGCCAAGAGACCCAGTACTTC.